This T cell receptor (beta chain) emerged from a study of CXCR3-negative and CXCR3-positive naive CD8 T cells. About the study: The libraries together contributed 140 million or so TRB reads, each supplying about 1.5 +/- 0.3 million.

Study-level points and caveats: Researchers report that CXCR3-positive naive cells carry more hydrophobic TRB CDR3s than CXCR3-negative naive cells.

Phenotypically, naive CD8+ T cells corresponded to CD45RO-CCR7+CD27+CD95-. For this clonotype: Antigen unknown.

The length of the CDR3 is 15 residues. Germline assignment: CDR1 SGHDN and CDR2 FVKESK. The TRB libraries of cDNA were built by UMI-labeled 5' RACE. TCRdb reprocessed the 5' RACE reads and stores each CDR3 protein as one record, lacking DNA. The sample has tens of thousands of distinct CDR3 sequences; the top ten hold nearly 0.85%. Material for sequencing was naive CXCR3+ CD8+ T cells from blood. Subset described: CD45RO-CCR7+CD27+CD95- naive CD8+ T cells expressing CXCR3 (TNR3+). The chain joins TRBV14 to TRBJ2-7; the TCRdb D gene call, TRBD2, has no DNA to confirm it. The clonotype was recovered from a human donor in good health. Some clones in this sample may be carry-over from other donors' samples. The CDR3 sequence: CASSQETIGLYEQYF.